The 6 T cell receptor beta chains listed next were all sequenced from one sample in a study of PD-1 blockade in classical Hodgkin lymphoma. Every patient was affected by relapse after autologous stem cell transplantation, while exposure to brentuximab vedotin was not uniform. Using magnetic negative selection, the CD4+ T cells were separated out of thawed PBMCs. TCRdb's copy holds only in-frame clones and misses some; the assay was immunoSEQ multiplex PCR. The sample holds about 7,500 clones, just over 85% seen once. The sample here was CD4+ T cells from blood, taken at baseline. The receptors shown here come from a human donor with classical Hodgkin lymphoma.

The CDR3 loop reads CASSRYPGQGHTGELFF. CDR3 nucleotide sequence: TGTGCCAGCAGCCGCTATCCGGGACAGGGACACACCGGGGAGCTGTTTTTT. The chain joins TRBV13 to TRBJ2-2; TRBD1 agrees at 9 bases. V lost 5 bases and J lost 3; bases outside the gene matches: 10. The CDR3 loop spans 17 amino acids. Germline V gene lookup returns CDR1 PRHDT and CDR2 FYEKMQ (reference sequence).

V and J are TRBV7-7 and TRBJ2-3; possible D gene TRBD2, 5 bases. Germline loops: CDR1 SSHAT, CDR2 FNYEAQ (reference sequence). The CDR3 is 15 residues long. V lost 5 bases, J lost 0 bases, and 12 bases lay in between. The CDR3 DNA sequence: TGTGCCAGCAGCCTCCGTGGCGGGAGCACAGATACGCAGTATTTT. Amino acids: CASSLRGGSTDTQYF.

This clone was observed once. This chain connects TRBV5-4 to TRBJ2-7; 11 bases line up with TRBD1. V was clipped by 9 bases and J by 3 bases; unmatched bases: 2. Germline V lookup: CDR1 SGHNT, CDR2 YYREEE (reference sequence). The CDR3 contains 12 residues. In DNA form, the CDR3 reads TGTGCCACCGGGACAGGGGGCTACGAGCAGTACTTC. Its protein is CATGTGGYEQYF.

The chain has TRBV4-2 and TRBJ2-2; D gene unclear. Trimming pared 1 base from V and 6 bases from J, leaving 9 bases between. The CDR3 extends over 14 amino acids. Germline loops: CDR1 LGHNA, CDR2 YNFKEQ. The CDR3 spells CASSQVGDAGELFF. The CDR3 DNA reads TGTGCCAGCAGCCAAGTGGGTGACGCCGGGGAGCTGTTTTTT.

V and J are TRBV28 and TRBJ2-2; TRBD1 agrees at 8 bases. Germline values: CDR1 MDHEN, CDR2 SYDVKM. Trimming removed 11 bases from V and 2 bases from J; junction bases left unmatched: 4. The CDR3 runs to 13 residues. CDR3 nucleotide sequence: TGTGCCGGACAGGGTTTTAACACCGGGGAGCTGTTTTTT. Encoded protein: CAGQGFNTGELFF.

This chain connects TRBV19 to TRBJ2-2; TRBD1 matches 10 bases. After removal of 11 bases from V and 7 bases from J, the junction contained 16 bases not matched to a gene. Per germline, CDR1 LNHDA and CDR2 SQIVND (reference sequence). This CDR3 contains 16 residues. The CDR3 DNA follows: TGTGCCGCCAGTACTCTGGGGGGACAGGGGCACGGGGAGCTGTTTTTT. Translating gives CAASTLGGQGHGELFF.